A single sample is the source of the 3 T cell receptor beta chains below, sequenced in a study of T cell responses to AZD1222 COVID-19 vaccine. Produced via immunoSEQ multiplex PCR; TCRdb's table is partial and in-frame only. The top ten clones hold about 6.8% of a sample with about 100,000 clones, around 90% of them seen once. Source: peripheral blood, taken 28 days after the second AZD1222 dose. All receptors come from an adult who received the AZD1222 COVID-19 vaccine.

The count of this clone is one. The chain is built from TRBV25-1 and TRBJ2-5, with 7 bases fitting TRBD1. This CDR3 spans 16 amino acids. Trimming removed 8 bases from V and 4 bases from J; junction bases left unmatched: 16. Germline V gives CDR1 MGHDK, CDR2 SYGVNS. The DNA of the CDR3 is TGTGCCAGCTCCTCTTACAGGGGAACTCATCGAGAGACCCAGTACTTC. Amino acids: CASSSYRGTHRETQYF.

A single count supports this clone. The chain carries TRBV29-1 and TRBJ1-4; 10 nucleotides align to TRBD1. V was clipped by 6 bases and J by 2 bases; unmatched bases: 6. This CDR3 has 15 amino acids. CDR1 is SQVTM, CDR2 ANQGSEA, per germline. CDR3 coding DNA: TGCAGCGTGGGGACAGGGGTTGCGACTAATGAAAAACTGTTTTTT. It yields the protein CSVGTGVATNEKLFF. Full variable domain (remainder filled in from reference TRBV29-1 and TRBJ1-4): SAVISQKPSRDICQRGTSLTIQCQVDSQVTMMFWYRQQPGQSLTLIATANQGSEATYESGFVIDKFPISRPNLTFSTLTVSNMSPEDSSIYLCSVGTGVATNEKLFFGSGTQLSVL.

The chain couples TRBV18 to TRBJ1-1; weak D call: TRBD1 (5 bases). CDR1 is KGHSH, CDR2 LQKENI, per germline. There are 13 residues in the CDR3. Trimming pared 3 bases from V and 3 bases from J, leaving 8 bases between. The CDR3 is CASSPEGHTEAFF. The CDR3, as DNA: TGTGCCAGCTCACCCGAGGGGCACACTGAAGCTTTCTTT.